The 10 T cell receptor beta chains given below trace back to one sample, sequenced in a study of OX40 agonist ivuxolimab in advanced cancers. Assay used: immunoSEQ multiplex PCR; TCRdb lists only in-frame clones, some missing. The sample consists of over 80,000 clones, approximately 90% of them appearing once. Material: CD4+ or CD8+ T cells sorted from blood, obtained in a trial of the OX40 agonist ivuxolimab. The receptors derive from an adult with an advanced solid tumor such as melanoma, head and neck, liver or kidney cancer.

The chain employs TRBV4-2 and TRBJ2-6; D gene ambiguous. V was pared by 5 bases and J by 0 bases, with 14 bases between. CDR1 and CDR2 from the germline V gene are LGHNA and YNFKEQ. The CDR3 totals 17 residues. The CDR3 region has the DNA TGTGCCAGCAGCTCGGCGGTGGGGAACTCTGGGGCCAACGTCCTGACTTTC. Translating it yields CASSSAVGNSGANVLTF.

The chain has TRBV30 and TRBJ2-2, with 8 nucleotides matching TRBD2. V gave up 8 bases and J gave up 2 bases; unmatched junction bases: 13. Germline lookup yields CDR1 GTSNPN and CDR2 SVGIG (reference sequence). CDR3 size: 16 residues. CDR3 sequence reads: CALSRAGVANTGELFF. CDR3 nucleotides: TGTGCCCTATCCCGAGCGGGAGTTGCAAACACCGGGGAGCTGTTTTTT.

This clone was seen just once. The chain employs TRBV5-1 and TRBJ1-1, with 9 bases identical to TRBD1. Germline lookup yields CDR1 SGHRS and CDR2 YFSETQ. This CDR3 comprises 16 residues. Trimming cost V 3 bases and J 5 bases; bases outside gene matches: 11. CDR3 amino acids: CASSSWATGGYTEAFF. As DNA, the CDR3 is TGCGCCAGCAGCTCCTGGGCGACAGGGGGTTATACTGAAGCTTTCTTT.

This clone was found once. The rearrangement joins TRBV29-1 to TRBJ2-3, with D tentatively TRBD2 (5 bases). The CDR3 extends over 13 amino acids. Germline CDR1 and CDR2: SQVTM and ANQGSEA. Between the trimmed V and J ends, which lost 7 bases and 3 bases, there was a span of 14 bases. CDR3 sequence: CSAVASGTDTQYF. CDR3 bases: TGCAGCGCCGTAGCGTCAGGTACAGATACGCAGTATTTT.

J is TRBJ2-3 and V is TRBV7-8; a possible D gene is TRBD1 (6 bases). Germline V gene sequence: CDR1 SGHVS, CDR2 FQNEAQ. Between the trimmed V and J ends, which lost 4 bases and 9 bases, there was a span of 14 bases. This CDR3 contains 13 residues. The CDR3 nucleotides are TGTGCCAGCAGCTGGGAGACAGGAACAACGCAGTATTTT. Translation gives CASSWETGTTQYF.

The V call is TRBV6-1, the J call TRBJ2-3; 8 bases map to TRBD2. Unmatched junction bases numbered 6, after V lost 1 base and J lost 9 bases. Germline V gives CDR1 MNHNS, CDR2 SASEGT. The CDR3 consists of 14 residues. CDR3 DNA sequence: TGTGCCAGCAGTGAAGTAGACGGGAGGGCCACGCAGTATTTT. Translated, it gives CASSEVDGRATQYF.

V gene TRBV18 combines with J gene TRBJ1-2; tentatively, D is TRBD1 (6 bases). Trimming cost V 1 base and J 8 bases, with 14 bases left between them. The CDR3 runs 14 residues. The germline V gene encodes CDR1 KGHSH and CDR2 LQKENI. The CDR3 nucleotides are TGTGCCAGCTCACCACGAGCCGGGGGCGCGGGCTACACCTTC. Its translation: CASSPRAGGAGYTF. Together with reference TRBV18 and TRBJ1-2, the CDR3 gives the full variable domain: NAGVMQNPRHLVRRRGQEARLRCSPMKGHSHVYWYRQLPEEGLKFMVYLQKENIIDESGMPKERFSAEFPKEGPSILRIQQVVRGDSAAYFCASSPRAGGAGYTFGSGTRLTVV.

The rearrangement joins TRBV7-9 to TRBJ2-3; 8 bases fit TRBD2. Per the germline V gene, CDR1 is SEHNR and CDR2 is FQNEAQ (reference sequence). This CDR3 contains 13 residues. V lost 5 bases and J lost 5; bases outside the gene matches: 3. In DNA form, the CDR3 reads TGTGCCAGCAGCCCAAGCGGGAGAGATACGCAGTATTTT. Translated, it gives CASSPSGRDTQYF.

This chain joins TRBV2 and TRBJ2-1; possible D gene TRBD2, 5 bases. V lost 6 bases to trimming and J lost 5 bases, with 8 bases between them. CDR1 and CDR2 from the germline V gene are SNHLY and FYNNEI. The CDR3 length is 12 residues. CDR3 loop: CASRYGNNEQFF. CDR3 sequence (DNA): TGTGCCAGCAGATACGGGAACAATGAGCAGTTCTTC.

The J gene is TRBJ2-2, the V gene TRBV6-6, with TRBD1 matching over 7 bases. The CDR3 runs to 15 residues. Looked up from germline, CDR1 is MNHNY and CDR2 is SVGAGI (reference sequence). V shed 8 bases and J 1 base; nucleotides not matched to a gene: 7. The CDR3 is CASSRDSWNTGELFF. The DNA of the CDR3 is TGTGCCAGCTCCAGGGACAGTTGGAACACCGGGGAGCTGTTTTTT.